This TCR beta chain was observed in a study of human T cells and chemical hapten exposure. Whole-study context: Diphenylcyclopropenone doses were given weekly to the scalps of patients across the roughly 23-week study. TCR yield per sample varied, mainly due to pooled library volumes. Whole-study results and caveats: DPC sensitization produced no change in TCRs with frequency above 1 in 1000.

This clonotype was picked up many times. Antigen: not known. Time point in this sample: pre-sensitization, week 0. Treatment reported: therapeutic diphenylcyclopropenone sensitization with weekly scalp DPC. Staff drew blood before applying each patch test. TCRdb redid the calling of the RACE reads with MiXCR, one entry per CDR3 protein. Of some 110,000 distinct CDR3 sequences in the sample, 9% to 15% were seen once. This TCR was recovered from a woman in her fifties or sixties with alopecia areata. Some clones in this sample may be carry-over from other donors' samples. The material sequenced was whole blood, taken in connection with sensitization to the hapten diphenylcyclopropenone (DPC).

CDR3 coding DNA: TGTGCCAGCAGCAAGCGGGCAGGATCAACTAATGAAAAACTGTTTTTT. Translation gives CASSKRAGSTNEKLFF. The rearrangement joins TRBV6-5 to TRBJ1-4; no definite D call. V lost 6 bases to trimming and J lost 0 bases, with 14 bases between them. From germline, CDR1 is MNHEY and CDR2 SVGAGI. The CDR3 loop spans 16 amino acids.